Listed below are T cell receptor beta chains from one sample, sequenced in a study of technical replicates of blood from a handful of donors. The table came from immunoSEQ multiplex PCR; TCRdb's copy has only in-frame clones and leaves some out. The table shows tens of thousands of clones, with 90% to 95% occurring only once. Sequences were obtained from T cells isolated from PBMCs. All receptors come from a human donor in good health. Both conserved end residues are part of each CDR3. Each record gives: CDR3 length, V gene, J gene, D gene, clone size, CDR3 protein, CDR3 DNA. D genes are given only for firm matches. Clone size appears in some rows only: once, few, many, or a class for an expanded clone.

>14|TRBV5-1|TRBJ1-5|TRBD1|.
CASSPGQGNQPQHF
TGCGCCAGCAGCCCGGGACAGGGCAATCAGCCCCAGCATTTT
>15|TRBV11-2|TRBJ1-1|.|once
CASSFSSYRSTEAFF
TGTGCCAGCAGCTTTTCCTCTTACCGGTCCACTGAAGCTTTCTTT
>15|TRBV4-3|TRBJ1-1|TRBD1|.
CASSRGTGGNTEAFF
TGCGCCAGCAGCCGAGGGACAGGGGGGAACACTGAAGCTTTCTTT
>13|TRBV5-6|TRBJ1-2|.|.
CASSLYGVYGYTF
TGTGCCAGCAGCTTGTACGGGGTCTATGGCTACACCTTC
>15|TRBV19|TRBJ2-6|.|.
CATKGGGSGANVLTF
TGTGCCACCAAGGGGGGGGGCTCTGGGGCCAACGTCCTGACTTTC
>16|TRBV21-1|TRBJ1-5|.|once
CASSKSARATNQPQHF
TGTGCCAGCAGCAAATCTGCGAGGGCAACGAATCAGCCCCAGCATTTT
>16|TRBV4-2|TRBJ1-2|.|.
CASSQDNRGKANGYTF
TGTGCCAGCAGCCAAGATAATCGGGGAAAGGCGAATGGCTACACCTTC
>15|TRBV7-9|TRBJ1-1|.|.
CASSLAGSGNTEAFF
TGTGCCAGCAGCTTAGCGGGCTCCGGGAACACTGAAGCTTTCTTT
>12|TRBV29-1|TRBJ1-2|.|once
CSVEDSNYGYTF
TGCAGCGTTGAAGATTCAAACTATGGCTACACCTTC
>16|TRBV5-1|TRBJ2-5|TRBD2|.
CASSLTGLAGGETQYF
TGCGCCAGCAGCTTGACCGGACTAGCGGGTGGAGAGACCCAGTACTTC
>13|TRBV7-8|TRBJ2-7|.|.
CASSLVGGYEQYF
TGTGCCAGCAGCTTAGTCGGGGGATACGAGCAGTACTTC
>13|TRBV11-2|TRBJ2-2|TRBD1|once
CASSSTGAGELFF
TGTGCCAGCAGCTCTACAGGGGCCGGGGAGCTGTTTTTT
>15|TRBV7-8|TRBJ2-3|.|.
CASSLLTGGTDTQYF
TGTGCCAGCAGCTTGTTAACAGGAGGCACAGATACGCAGTATTTT
>16|TRBV5-1|TRBJ1-1|TRBD1|.
CASSPGGYGMNTEAFF
TGCGCCAGCAGCCCAGGGGGTTACGGTATGAACACTGAAGCTTTCTTT
>10|TRBV2|TRBJ1-1|.|.
CASSDLSSFF
TGTGCCAGCAGTGATCTCTCGTCTTTCTTT
>13|TRBV6-5|TRBJ1-1|.|.
CASSYSGRVEAFF
TGTGCCAGCAGTTACTCAGGCAGGGTTGAAGCTTTCTTT
>13|TRBV5-1|TRBJ2-5|TRBD1|.
CASSAGGQETQYF
TGCGCCAGCTCCGCAGGGGGCCAAGAGACCCAGTACTTC
>14|TRBV9|TRBJ2-3|.|.
CASSPRAGGDTQYF
TGTGCCAGCAGCCCTCGAGCGGGCGGAGATACGCAGTATTTT
>15|TRBV4-3|TRBJ2-7|.|.
CASSQVDGVPYEQYF
TGCGCCAGCAGCCAAGTAGACGGGGTTCCCTACGAGCAGTACTTC
>15|TRBV5-4|TRBJ1-5|.|.
CASSLDRGYNQPQHF
TGTGCCAGCAGCTTGGATAGGGGATACAATCAGCCCCAGCATTTT
>13|TRBV27|TRBJ2-1|.|once
CASSFLANNEQFF
TGTGCCAGCAGTTTCCTAGCCAACAATGAGCAGTTCTTC
>15|TRBV9|TRBJ2-4|.|.
CASSPDLQGINIQYF
TGTGCCAGCAGCCCGGATTTACAGGGTATTAACATTCAGTACTTC
>15|TRBV18|TRBJ2-1|TRBD1|.
CASSPRTGVGNEQFF
TGTGCCAGCTCACCACGGACAGGGGTAGGCAATGAGCAGTTCTTC
>14|TRBV6-5|TRBJ1-1|.|.
CASSYGPSIAEAFF
TGTGCCAGCAGTTACGGTCCGAGTATTGCTGAAGCTTTCTTT
>14|TRBV7-9|TRBJ1-4|TRBD1|.
CASIPGTGYEKLFF
TGTGCCAGCATCCCCGGGACAGGTTATGAAAAACTGTTTTTT
>16|TRBV4-2|TRBJ1-5|.|.
CASSPLAGKYYQPQHF
TGTGCCAGCAGCCCCCTCGCAGGGAAGTATTATCAGCCCCAGCATTTT
>19|TRBV7-7|TRBJ2-2|TRBD1|.
CASSPRVPTETGGSGELFF
TGTGCCAGCAGCCCCAGGGTTCCCACAGAGACAGGGGGATCCGGGGAGCTGTTTTTT
>11|TRBV7-3|TRBJ1-4|.|.
CASSSGAGLFF
TGTGCCAGCAGCTCAGGGGCCGGGCTGTTTTTT
>16|TRBV7-3|TRBJ2-3|TRBD2|once
CASSLSASGSADTQYF
TGTGCCAGCAGCTTAAGCGCTAGCGGGAGTGCAGATACGCAGTATTTT
>15|TRBV6-5|TRBJ2-2|.|.
CASSYSTGTIGELFF
TGTGCCAGCAGTTACTCGACGGGTACCATCGGGGAGCTGTTTTTT
>17|TRBV27|TRBJ2-3|TRBD2|.
CASSSWTSGSQTDTQYF
TGTGCCAGCAGTTCATGGACTAGCGGGAGTCAGACAGATACGCAGTATTTT
>18|TRBV9|TRBJ2-5|.|.
CASSVTLGGPYRAETQYF
TGTGCCAGCAGCGTTACACTGGGGGGGCCTTACCGGGCAGAGACCCAGTACTTC
>13|TRBV10-3|TRBJ2-3|TRBD2|.
CAIGLARTDTQYF
TGTGCCATTGGACTAGCGCGCACAGATACGCAGTATTTT
>12|TRBV7-2|TRBJ2-2|.|.
CASSRNTGELFF
TGTGCCAGCAGTAGGAACACCGGGGAGCTGTTTTTT
>15|TRBV7-9|TRBJ2-7|.|.
CASSLFTASSYEQYF
TGTGCCAGCAGCTTGTTTACGGCTAGCTCCTACGAGCAGTACTTC
>16|TRBV19|TRBJ2-3|TRBD2|.
CASSILSTSGTDTQYF
TGTGCCAGTAGTATCCTCTCGACTAGCGGCACAGATACGCAGTATTTT
>16|TRBV28|TRBJ1-3|TRBD1|.
CASSTYTGGAGNTIYF
TGTGCCAGCAGCACCTATACAGGGGGTGCTGGAAACACCATATATTTT
>13|TRBV7-3|TRBJ2-1|.|.
CASSWDWINEQFF
TGTGCCAGCAGCTGGGACTGGATAAATGAGCAGTTCTTC
>14|TRBV6-1|TRBJ1-1|.|.
CASSVRGWDTEAFF
TGTGCCAGCAGCGTCAGGGGATGGGACACTGAAGCTTTCTTT
>14|TRBV7-2|TRBJ1-1|TRBD1|.
CASSLTGQASEAFF
TGTGCCAGCAGCTTAACCGGACAGGCCTCCGAGGCTTTCTTT
>14|TRBV27|TRBJ2-7|.|.
CASSYGQGLYEQYF
TGTGCCAGCAGTTATGGTCAGGGCCTCTACGAGCAGTACTTC
>18|TRBV9|TRBJ2-3|TRBD2|.
CASSVGWGGRAGTDTQYF
TGTGCCAGCAGCGTAGGTTGGGGCGGGAGGGCCGGTACAGATACGCAGTATTTT
>13|TRBV2|TRBJ1-1|TRBD1|.
CASRNRDRGEAFF
TGTGCCAGCAGGAACCGGGACAGGGGTGAAGCTTTCTTT
>14|TRBV5-8|TRBJ2-7|TRBD1|.
CASSYLQGANEQYF
TGTGCCAGCAGCTATTTACAGGGGGCCAACGAGCAGTACTTC
>13|TRBV27|TRBJ1-1|TRBD1|.
CASTQGGWTEAFF
TGTGCCAGCACTCAGGGGGGTTGGACTGAAGCTTTCTTT
>12|TRBV29-1|TRBJ2-7|.|.
CSVEDSYYEQYF
TGCAGCGTTGAAGACTCCTATTACGAGCAGTACTTC
>15|TRBV14|TRBJ2-7|TRBD2|.
CASSRLVAGESEQYF
TGTGCCAGCAGCCGCCTTGTAGCGGGAGAGTCCGAGCAGTACTTC
>15|TRBV6-1|TRBJ1-4|.|.
CASRTYREPNEKLFF
TGTGCCAGCAGAACCTACAGGGAGCCCAATGAAAAACTGTTTTTT
>13|TRBV28|TRBJ2-3|.|.
CASSLQGTDTQYF
TGTGCCAGCAGCCTACAGGGTACAGATACGCAGTATTTT
>20|TRBV5-1|TRBJ1-1|TRBD1|.
CASSLGTGYGIGSMNTEAFF
TGCGCCAGCAGCTTAGGGACAGGGTACGGAATTGGTAGTATGAACACTGAAGCTTTCTTT
>14|TRBV7-3|TRBJ2-1|.|.
CASSFLTGDNEQFF
TGTGCCAGCAGCTTTTTGACTGGAGACAATGAGCAGTTCTTC
>14|TRBV9|TRBJ2-5|.|once
CASSGYREQETQYF
TGTGCCAGCAGCGGGTACAGGGAGCAAGAGACCCAGTACTTC